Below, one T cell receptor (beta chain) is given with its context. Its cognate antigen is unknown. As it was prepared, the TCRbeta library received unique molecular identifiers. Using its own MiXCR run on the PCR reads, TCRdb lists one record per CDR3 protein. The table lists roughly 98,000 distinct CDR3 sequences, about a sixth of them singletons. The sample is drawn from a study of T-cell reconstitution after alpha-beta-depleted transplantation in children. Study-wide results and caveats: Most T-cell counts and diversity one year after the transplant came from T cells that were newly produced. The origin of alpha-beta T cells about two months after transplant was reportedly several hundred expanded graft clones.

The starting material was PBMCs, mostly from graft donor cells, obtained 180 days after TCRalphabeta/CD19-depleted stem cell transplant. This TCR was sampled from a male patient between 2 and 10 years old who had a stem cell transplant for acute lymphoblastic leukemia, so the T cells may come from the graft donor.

As DNA, the CDR3 is TGCAGTGCTAGGGCCGGACCCCTCTACGAGCAGTACTTC. Translated: CSARAGPLYEQYF. The chain links TRBV20-1 to TRBJ2-7; D ambiguous. The CDR3 spans 13 residues. The V gene's germline CDR1 is DFQATT and CDR2 SNEGSKA (reference sequence). V was clipped by 3 bases and J by 3 bases, with 12 bases between them.